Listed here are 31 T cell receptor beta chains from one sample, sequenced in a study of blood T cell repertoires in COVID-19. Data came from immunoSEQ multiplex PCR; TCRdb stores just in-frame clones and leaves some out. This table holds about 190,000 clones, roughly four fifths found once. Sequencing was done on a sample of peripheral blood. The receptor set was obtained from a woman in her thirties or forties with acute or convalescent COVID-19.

The CDR3 region is CASSTDRGDLQPQHF. CDR3 DNA: TGTGCCAGCAGTACCGACAGGGGAGACCTTCAGCCCCAGCATTTT. The chain recombines TRBV6-2 or TRBV6-3 with TRBJ1-5; 8 bases agree with TRBD1. This CDR3 is built from 15 residues. CDR1 and CDR2 from the germline V gene are MNHEY and SVGEGT. The ends lost 5 bases at V and 6 bases at J; junction bases unmatched: 9.

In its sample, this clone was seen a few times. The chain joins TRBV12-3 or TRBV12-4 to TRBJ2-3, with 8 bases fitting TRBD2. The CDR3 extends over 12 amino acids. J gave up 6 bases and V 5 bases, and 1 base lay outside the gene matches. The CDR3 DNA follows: TGTGCCAGCAGTCCGGGGGGGGATACGCAGTATTTT. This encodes CASSPGGDTQYF.

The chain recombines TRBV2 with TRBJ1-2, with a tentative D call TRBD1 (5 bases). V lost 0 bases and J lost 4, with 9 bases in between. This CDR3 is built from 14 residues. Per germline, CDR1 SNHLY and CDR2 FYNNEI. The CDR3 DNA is TGTGCCAGCAGTGAAGCGCAGGGAATCTATGGCTACACCTTC. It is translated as CASSEAQGIYGYTF. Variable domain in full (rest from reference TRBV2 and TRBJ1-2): EPEVTQTPSHQVTQMGQEVILRCVPISNHLYFYWYRQILGQKVEFLVSFYNNEISEKSEIFDDQFSVERPDGSNFTLKIRSTKLEDSAMYFCASSEAQGIYGYTFGSGTRLTVV.

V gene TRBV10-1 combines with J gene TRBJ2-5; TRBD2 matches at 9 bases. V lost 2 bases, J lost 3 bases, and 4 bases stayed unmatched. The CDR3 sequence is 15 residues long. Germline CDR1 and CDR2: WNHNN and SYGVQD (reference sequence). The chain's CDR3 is CASSERRGGKETQYF. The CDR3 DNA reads TGCGCCAGCAGTGAGCGGCGGGGGGGAAAAGAGACCCAGTACTTC.

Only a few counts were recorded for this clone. The CDR3 spells CASRTDSGNEQFF. The CDR3 nucleotides are TGTGCCAGCAGGACCGATAGCGGCAATGAGCAGTTCTTC. The chain employs TRBV2 and TRBJ2-1, with a possible D match to TRBD2 (6 bases). This CDR3 contains 13 residues. V was pared by 6 bases and J by 6 bases, with 12 bases between. Germline CDR1 is SNHLY and CDR2 is FYNNEI.

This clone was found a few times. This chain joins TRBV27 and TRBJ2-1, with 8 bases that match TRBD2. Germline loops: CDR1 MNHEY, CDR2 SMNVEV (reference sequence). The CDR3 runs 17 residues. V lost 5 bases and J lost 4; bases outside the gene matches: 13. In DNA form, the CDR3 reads TGTGCCAGCAGTGAATATAGACCGGGGGGGATTTACAATGAGCAGTTCTTC. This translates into CASSEYRPGGIYNEQFF.

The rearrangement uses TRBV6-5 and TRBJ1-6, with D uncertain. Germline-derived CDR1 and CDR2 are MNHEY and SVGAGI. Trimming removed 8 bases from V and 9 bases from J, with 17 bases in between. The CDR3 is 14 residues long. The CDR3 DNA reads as TGTGCCAGCTATCTTCCCCAGGCGGGTTCACCCCTCCACTTT. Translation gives CASYLPQAGSPLHF.

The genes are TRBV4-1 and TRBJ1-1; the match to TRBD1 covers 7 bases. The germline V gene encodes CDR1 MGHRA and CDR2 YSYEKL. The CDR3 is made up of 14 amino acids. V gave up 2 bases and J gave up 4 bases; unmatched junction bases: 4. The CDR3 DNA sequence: TGCGCCAGCAGCCAACTACAGGGGACCACTGAAGCTTTCTTT. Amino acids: CASSQLQGTTEAFF.

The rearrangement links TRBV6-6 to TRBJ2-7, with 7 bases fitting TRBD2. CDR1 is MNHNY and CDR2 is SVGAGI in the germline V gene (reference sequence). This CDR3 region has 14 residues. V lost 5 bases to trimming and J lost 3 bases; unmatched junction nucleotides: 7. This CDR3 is CASSLGTIYYEQYF. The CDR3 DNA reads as TGTGCCAGCAGTCTCGGGACTATCTACTACGAGCAGTACTTC.

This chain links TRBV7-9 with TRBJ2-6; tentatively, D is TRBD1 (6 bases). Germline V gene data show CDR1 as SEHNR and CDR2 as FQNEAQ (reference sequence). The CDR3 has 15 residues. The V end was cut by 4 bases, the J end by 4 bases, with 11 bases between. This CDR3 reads CASSSQGRGANVLTF. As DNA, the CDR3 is TGTGCCAGCAGCTCACAGGGTCGGGGGGCCAACGTCCTGACTTTC.

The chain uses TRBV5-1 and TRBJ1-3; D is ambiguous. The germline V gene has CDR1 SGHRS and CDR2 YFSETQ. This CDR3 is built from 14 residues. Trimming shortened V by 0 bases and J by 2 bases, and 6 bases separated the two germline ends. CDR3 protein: CASSLEATGNTIYF. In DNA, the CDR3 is TGCGCCAGCAGCTTGGAAGCAACTGGAAACACCATATATTTT. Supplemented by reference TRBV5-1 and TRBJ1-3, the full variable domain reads KAGVTQTPRYLIKTRGQQVTLSCSPISGHRSVSWYQQTPGQGLQFLFEYFSETQRNKGNFPGRFSGRQFSNSRSEMNVSTLELGDSALYLCASSLEATGNTIYFGEGSWLTVV.

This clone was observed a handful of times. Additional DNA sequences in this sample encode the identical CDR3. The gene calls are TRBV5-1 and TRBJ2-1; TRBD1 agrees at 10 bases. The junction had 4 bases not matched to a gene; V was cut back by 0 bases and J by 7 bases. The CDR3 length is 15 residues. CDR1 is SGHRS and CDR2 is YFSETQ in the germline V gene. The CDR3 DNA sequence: TGCGCCAGCAGCTTGGGACAGGGGGCGGGGAATGAGCAGTTCTTC. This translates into CASSLGQGAGNEQFF.

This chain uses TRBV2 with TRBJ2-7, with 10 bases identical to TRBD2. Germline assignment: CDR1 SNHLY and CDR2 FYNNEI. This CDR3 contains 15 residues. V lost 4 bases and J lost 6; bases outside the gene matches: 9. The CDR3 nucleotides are TGTGCCAGCAGTGTCCAGCGGGGGGGCAGGTCCGAGCAGTACTTC. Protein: CASSVQRGGRSEQYF. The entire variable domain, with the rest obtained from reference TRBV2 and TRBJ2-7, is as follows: EPEVTQTPSHQVTQMGQEVILRCVPISNHLYFYWYRQILGQKVEFLVSFYNNEISEKSEIFDDQFSVERPDGSNFTLKIRSTKLEDSAMYFCASSVQRGGRSEQYFGPGTRLTVT.

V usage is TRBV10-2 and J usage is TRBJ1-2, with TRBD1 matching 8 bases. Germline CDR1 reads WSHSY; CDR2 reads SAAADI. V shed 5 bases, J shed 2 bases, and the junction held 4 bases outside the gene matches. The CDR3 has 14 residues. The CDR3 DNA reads TGCGCCAGCAGTTGGGACAGGACAAACTATGGCTACACCTTC. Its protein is CASSWDRTNYGYTF.

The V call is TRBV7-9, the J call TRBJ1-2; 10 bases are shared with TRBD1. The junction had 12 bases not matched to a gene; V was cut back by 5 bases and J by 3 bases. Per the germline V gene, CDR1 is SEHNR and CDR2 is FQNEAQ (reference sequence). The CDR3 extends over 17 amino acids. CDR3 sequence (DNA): TGTGCCAGCAGCCGTAGGGACAGGGGCAAAATCGACTATGGCTACACCTTC. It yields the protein CASSRRDRGKIDYGYTF.

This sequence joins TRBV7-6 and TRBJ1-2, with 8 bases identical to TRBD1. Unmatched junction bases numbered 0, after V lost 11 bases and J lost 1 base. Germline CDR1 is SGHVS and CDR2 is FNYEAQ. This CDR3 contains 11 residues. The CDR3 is CAGQGNYGYTF. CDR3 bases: TGTGCCGGACAGGGTAACTATGGCTACACCTTC.

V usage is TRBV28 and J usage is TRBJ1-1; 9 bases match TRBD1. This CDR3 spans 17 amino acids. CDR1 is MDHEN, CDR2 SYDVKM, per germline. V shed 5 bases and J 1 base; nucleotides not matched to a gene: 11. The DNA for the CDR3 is TGTGCCAGCAGTCCCCCGGACAGGGGATGGGAGAACACTGAAGCTTTCTTT. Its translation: CASSPPDRGWENTEAFF.

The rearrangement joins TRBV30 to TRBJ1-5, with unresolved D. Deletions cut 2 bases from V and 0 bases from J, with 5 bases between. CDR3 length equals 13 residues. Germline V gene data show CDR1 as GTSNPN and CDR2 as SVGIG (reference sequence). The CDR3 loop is CAWSRVSNQPQHF. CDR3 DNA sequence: TGTGCCTGGAGTCGGGTTAGCAATCAGCCCCAGCATTTT.

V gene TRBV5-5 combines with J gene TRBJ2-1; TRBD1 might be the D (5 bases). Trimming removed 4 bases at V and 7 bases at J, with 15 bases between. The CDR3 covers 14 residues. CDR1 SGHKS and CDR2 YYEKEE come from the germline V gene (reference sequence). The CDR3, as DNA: TGTGCCAGCAGCCACAGGTCTGGGCCAAATGAGCAGTTCTTC. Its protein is CASSHRSGPNEQFF. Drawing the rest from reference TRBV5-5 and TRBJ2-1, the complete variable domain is DAGVTQSPTHLIKTRGQQVTLRCSPISGHKSVSWYQQVLGQGPQFIFQYYEKEERGRGNFPDRFSARQFPNYSSELNVNALLLGDSALYLCASSHRSGPNEQFFGPGTRLTVL.

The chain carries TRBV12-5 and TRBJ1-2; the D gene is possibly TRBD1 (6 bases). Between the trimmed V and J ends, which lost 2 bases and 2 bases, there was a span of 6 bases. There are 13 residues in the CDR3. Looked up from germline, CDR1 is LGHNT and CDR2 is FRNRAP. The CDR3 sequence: CASGLQGNYGYTF. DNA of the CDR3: TGTGCTAGTGGTTTGCAGGGGAACTATGGCTACACCTTC.

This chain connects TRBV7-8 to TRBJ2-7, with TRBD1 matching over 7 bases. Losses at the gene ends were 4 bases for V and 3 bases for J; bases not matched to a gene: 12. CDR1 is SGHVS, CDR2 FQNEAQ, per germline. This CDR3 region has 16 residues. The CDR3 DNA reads TGTGCCAGCAGCTCACCCCCCAGGGGGAAAGACTACGAGCAGTACTTC. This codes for CASSSPPRGKDYEQYF.

This CDR3 reads CASSEYSRNSPLHF. CDR3 sequence (DNA): TGTGCCAGCAGTGAGTACAGCAGAAATTCACCCCTCCACTTT. The chain combines TRBV6-4 with TRBJ1-6; no definite D call. Germline-derived CDR1 and CDR2 are MRHNA and SNTAGT. This CDR3 region has 14 residues. Trimming shortened V by 3 bases and J by 7 bases, and 10 bases separated the two germline ends.

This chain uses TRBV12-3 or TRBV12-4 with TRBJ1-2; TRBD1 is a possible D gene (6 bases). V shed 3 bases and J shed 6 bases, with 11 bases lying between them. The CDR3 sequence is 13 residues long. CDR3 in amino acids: CASSFPGVHGYTF. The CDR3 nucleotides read TGTGCCAGCAGTTTCCCAGGGGTCCATGGCTACACCTTC.

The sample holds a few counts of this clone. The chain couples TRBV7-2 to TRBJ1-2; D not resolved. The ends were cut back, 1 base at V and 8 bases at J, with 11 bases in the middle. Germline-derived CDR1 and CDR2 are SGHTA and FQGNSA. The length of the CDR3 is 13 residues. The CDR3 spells CASSLVLSRGYTF. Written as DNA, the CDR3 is TGTGCCAGCAGCTTAGTTTTATCTCGGGGCTACACCTTC.

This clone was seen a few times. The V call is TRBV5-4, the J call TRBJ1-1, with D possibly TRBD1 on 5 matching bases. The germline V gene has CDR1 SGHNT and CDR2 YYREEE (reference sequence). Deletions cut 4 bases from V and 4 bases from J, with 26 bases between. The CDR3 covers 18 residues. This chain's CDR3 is CASSPMGGYGRGSTEAFF. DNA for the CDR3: TGTGCCAGCAGCCCCATGGGGGGGTACGGGAGGGGCAGCACTGAAGCTTTCTTT.

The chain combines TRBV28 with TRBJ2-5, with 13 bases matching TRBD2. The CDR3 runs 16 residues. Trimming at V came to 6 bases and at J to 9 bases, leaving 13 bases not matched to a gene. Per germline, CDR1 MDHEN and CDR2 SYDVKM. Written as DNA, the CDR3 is TGTGCCAGCAGACTCCGGGGACTAGCGGGATGGGAGGCCCAGTACTTC. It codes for CASRLRGLAGWEAQYF.

The CDR3 DNA is TGTGCCAGCAGTTCTAGACTAGCGGGGGGGGATACGCAGTATTTT. It codes for CASSSRLAGGDTQYF. This chain joins TRBV28 and TRBJ2-3; 14 nucleotides agree with TRBD2. Germline assignment: CDR1 MDHEN and CDR2 SYDVKM. Germline trimming cut 4 bases from V and 6 bases from J; bases unmatched to any gene: 3. CDR3 length: 15 residues.

DNA for the CDR3: TGTGCCAGCAGCCTGAAGGGTGACAGGGTCCATGGCTACACCTTC. This sequence encodes CASSLKGDRVHGYTF. This chain connects TRBV7-8 to TRBJ1-2, with 7 positions matching TRBD1. Germline V gives CDR1 SGHVS, CDR2 FQNEAQ. V lost 5 bases, J lost 6 bases, and 12 bases stayed unmatched. The CDR3 consists of 15 residues. The full variable domain, rest sourced from reference TRBV7-8 and TRBJ1-2, is GAGVSQSPRYKVAKRGQDVALRCDPISGHVSLFWYQQALGQGPEFLTYFQNEAQLDKSGLPSDRFFAERPEGSVSTLKIQRTQQEDSAVYLCASSLKGDRVHGYTFGSGTRLTVV.

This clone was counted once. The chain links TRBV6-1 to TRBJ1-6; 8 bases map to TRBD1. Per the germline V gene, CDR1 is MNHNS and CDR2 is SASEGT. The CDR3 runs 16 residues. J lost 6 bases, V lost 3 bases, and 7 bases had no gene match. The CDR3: CASSERQGAGNSPLHF. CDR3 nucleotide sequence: TGTGCCAGCAGTGAGCGGCAGGGGGCAGGTAATTCACCCCTCCACTTT.

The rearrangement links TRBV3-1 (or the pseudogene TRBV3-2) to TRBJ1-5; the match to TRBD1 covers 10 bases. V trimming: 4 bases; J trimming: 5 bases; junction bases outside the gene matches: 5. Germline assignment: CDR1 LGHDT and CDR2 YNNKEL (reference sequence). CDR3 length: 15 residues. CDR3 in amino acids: CASSPGQGLYQPQHF. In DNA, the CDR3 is TGTGCCAGCAGCCCGGGACAGGGGTTATATCAGCCCCAGCATTTT.

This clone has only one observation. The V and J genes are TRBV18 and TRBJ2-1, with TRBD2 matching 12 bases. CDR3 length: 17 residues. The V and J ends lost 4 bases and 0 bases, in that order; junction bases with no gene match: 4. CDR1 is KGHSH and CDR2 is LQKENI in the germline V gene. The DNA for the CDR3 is TGTGCCAGCTCACAACTAGCGGGGGGCACCTCCTACAATGAGCAGTTCTTC. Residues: CASSQLAGGTSYNEQFF.